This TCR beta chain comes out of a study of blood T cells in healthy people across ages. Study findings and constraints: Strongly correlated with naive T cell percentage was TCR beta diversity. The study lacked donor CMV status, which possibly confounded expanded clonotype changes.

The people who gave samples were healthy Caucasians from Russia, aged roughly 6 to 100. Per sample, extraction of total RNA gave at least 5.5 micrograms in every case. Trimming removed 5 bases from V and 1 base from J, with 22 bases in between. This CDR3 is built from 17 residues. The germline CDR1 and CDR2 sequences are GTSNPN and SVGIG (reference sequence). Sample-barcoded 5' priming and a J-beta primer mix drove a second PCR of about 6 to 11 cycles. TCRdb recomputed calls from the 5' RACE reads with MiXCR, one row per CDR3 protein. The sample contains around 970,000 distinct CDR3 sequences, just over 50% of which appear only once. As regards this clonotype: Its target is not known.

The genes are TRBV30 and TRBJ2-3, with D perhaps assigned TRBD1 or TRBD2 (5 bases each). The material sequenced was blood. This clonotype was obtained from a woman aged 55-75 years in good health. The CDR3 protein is CAWAVGEYQGRTDTQYF. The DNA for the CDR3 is TGTGCCTGGGCAGTAGGGGAGTACCAAGGACGCACAGATACGCAGTATTTT.